One sample yielded the 15 T cell receptor beta chains listed below, sequenced in a study of T cell clonality in common variable immunodeficiency. TCRdb's copy holds only in-frame clones and misses some; the assay was immunoSEQ multiplex PCR. This repertoire holds about 52,000 clones, and none appear only once. Sequencing was carried out using peripheral blood mononuclear cells. The receptors come from a person between 18 and 75 years old in good health.

This clone was seen many times. The read ends 3 residues early relative to the CDR3; the germline J gene fills the gap. This chain joins TRBV5-6 and TRBJ1-5; possibly TRBD1 for D (5 bases). Germline CDR1 and CDR2: SGHDT and YYEEEE. Trimming shortened V by 2 bases and J by 9 bases, and 15 bases separated the two germline ends. This CDR3 region has 14 residues. The CDR3 sequence: CASSFGRAGGPQHF. CDR3 DNA (partial): TGTGCCAGCAGCTTTGGCAGGGCCGGGGGGCCC.

Concerning this clone itself: A much more abundant neighbour one base away suggests this may be a read error. The read terminates 3 residues before the CDR3 end, so the remaining end is supplied by the germline J gene. The chain carries TRBV7-3 and TRBJ2-2; D remains unclear. This CDR3 comprises 13 residues. Germline assignment: CDR1 SGHTA and CDR2 FQGTGA. The sequenced CDR3 bases are TGTGCCAGCAGCCCAAAAGCCGGTGAAAAG. Its translation: CASSPKAGEK. The CDR3 as a whole reads CASSPKAGEKLFF.

Many counts were recorded for this clone. The sequence runs out 3 residues before the end of the CDR3; the remainder is reconstructed from the germline J gene. The chain combines TRBV5-1 with TRBJ1-6; perhaps TRBD1 as D (6 bases). There are 14 residues in the CDR3. Trimming stripped 8 bases from V and 8 bases from J, with 17 bases between. Germline V CDR1 and CDR2: SGHRS, YFSETQ. The part of the CDR3 DNA that was read is TGCGCCAGTGGCCAGGGGCAGAGGGATTCACCC. This sequence encodes CASGQGQRDSP. The entire CDR3 protein reads CASGQGQRDSPLHF.

Ten or more counts support this clone. The CDR3 end lies 3 residues beyond the end of the read and is filled in from the germline J gene. The gene calls are TRBV5-1 and TRBJ2-7; D is ambiguous. CDR3 length: 12 amino acids. Germline CDR1 reads SGHRS; CDR2 reads YFSETQ. V lost 0 bases and J lost 6, with 7 bases in between. Here the CDR3 reads CASSLDSGEQYF. The sequenced CDR3 bases are TGCGCCAGCAGCTTGGACTCAGGCGAG.

This clone was counted ten times or more. The CDR3 end falls 3 residues outside the read, so it is completed with the germline J gene. V usage is TRBV30 and J usage is TRBJ1-5, with a tentative D call TRBD1 (6 bases). V was pared by 1 base and J by 3 bases, with 13 bases between. This CDR3 is built from 15 residues. From germline, CDR1 is GTSNPN and CDR2 SVGIG (reference sequence). The DNA read from the CDR3 is TGTGCCTGGAGTGCCCAGGGACACTACAATCAGCCC. The encoded protein is CAWSAQGHYNQP. In full, the CDR3 reads CAWSAQGHYNQPQHF.

This clone was seen repeatedly, ten times or more. Read data end 3 residues before the CDR3 end; the end is taken from the germline J gene. The rearrangement uses TRBV7-7 and TRBJ2-2; 7 bases fit TRBD1. This CDR3 region has 14 residues. Per the germline V gene, CDR1 is SSHAT and CDR2 is FNYEAQ (reference sequence). Losses at the gene ends were 3 bases for V and 7 bases for J; bases not matched to a gene: 5. The CDR3 bases that were read are TGTGCCAGCAGCTTGAGCAGGGGGTACGGGGAG. Residues: CASSLSRGYGE. The full CDR3 protein reads CASSLSRGYGELFF.

This clone was observed a handful of times. The read finishes 3 residues shy of the CDR3 end, and the germline J gene is used to complete it. The chain employs TRBV11-2 and TRBJ1-4; D gene unclear. CDR3 length: 15 amino acids. The germline CDR1 and CDR2 sequences are SGHAT and FQNNGV. Trimming pared 1 base from V and 3 bases from J, leaving 9 bases between. CDR3 DNA (partial): TGTGCCAGCAGCTTAGTAAGAGGTGCTAATGAAAAA. Encoded protein: CASSLVRGANEK. The CDR3 reads in full as CASSLVRGANEKLFF.

This clone was counted many times. The CDR3 end falls 3 residues outside the read, so it is completed with the germline J gene. The chain is built from TRBV5-4 and TRBJ1-6; 8 bases align to TRBD1. In germline, CDR1 is SGHNT, CDR2 YYREEE (reference sequence). The CDR3 has 16 residues. Trimming cost V 2 bases and J 7 bases; bases outside gene matches: 8. The CDR3 here is CASSFGKQGENSPLHF. Partial CDR3 DNA: TGTGCCAGCAGCTTCGGAAAACAGGGGGAAAATTCACCC.

This clone appeared many times. Sequencing ends 3 residues short of the CDR3 end; the germline J gene provides the rest. The chain couples TRBV2 to TRBJ2-7; D possibly corresponds to TRBD1 (5 bases). V was cut by 0 bases and J by 3 bases, with 12 bases left in between. CDR1 is SNHLY, CDR2 FYNNEI, per germline. This CDR3 comprises 15 residues. The sequenced CDR3 bases are TGTGCCAGCAGTGAAGCGCCACAGGCCTACTACGAG. Encoded protein: CASSEAPQAYYE. Given in full, the CDR3 is CASSEAPQAYYEQYF. The full variable domain, completed using reference TRBV2 and TRBJ2-7, is EPEVTQTPSHQVTQMGQEVILRCVPISNHLYFYWYRQILGQKVEFLVSFYNNEISEKSEIFDDQFSVERPDGSNFTLKIRSTKLEDSAMYFCASSEAPQAYYEQYFGPGTRLTVT.

This clone was observed at least ten times. The CDR3 end is not reached by the read, which stops 3 residues before it; the germline J gene fills it in. The chain has TRBV20-1 and TRBJ2-7, with a weak D call TRBD1 (5 bases). The ends were cut back, 0 bases at V and 3 bases at J, with 18 bases in the middle. The CDR3 is 16 amino acids. Germline V gene data show CDR1 as DFQATT and CDR2 as SNEGSKA (reference sequence). CDR3 DNA, as far as it was read: TGCAGTGCTAGAGATTCTGGGGCAGCTCGGAACTACGAG. This gives the protein CSARDSGAARNYE. The entire CDR3 sequence reads CSARDSGAARNYEQYF.

This clone was counted ten times or more. The CDR3 end is not reached by the read, which stops 3 residues before it; the germline J gene fills it in. The chain links TRBV11-2 to TRBJ1-2; a weak D match, TRBD1 (5 bases). The CDR3 consists of 13 residues. CDR1 is SGHAT, CDR2 FQNNGV, per germline. The V end lost 5 bases, the J end lost 7 bases, and 14 bases lay between the germline ends. CDR3: CASSPKQGFGYTF. The sequenced CDR3 bases are TGTGCCAGCAGCCCGAAGCAGGGTTTTGGC.

A remark on this clone: The read stops 3 residues short of the end of the CDR3; the missing end is completed from the germline J gene. The V gene is TRBV5-1, the J gene TRBJ1-2, with D possibly matching TRBD1 (5 bases). CDR1 is SGHRS and CDR2 is YFSETQ in the germline V gene. The V end lost 6 bases, the J end lost 3 bases, and 15 bases lay between the germline ends. This CDR3 contains 14 residues. The CDR3 bases that were read are TGCGCCAGCACCGCCACCCAGGGATACTATGGC. This sequence encodes CASTATQGYYG. The full CDR3 reads CASTATQGYYGYTF.

This clone appeared many times. The DNA ends 3 residues before the CDR3 does, and the rest of the CDR3 is filled in from the germline J gene. The V and J genes are TRBV10-1 and TRBJ2-3, with 9 bases identical to TRBD2. CDR3 length: 16 amino acids. With 5 bases clipped from V and 1 base from J, the junction kept 7 bases outside the gene matches. Germline CDR1 WNHNN, CDR2 SYGVQD (reference sequence). The part of the CDR3 DNA that was read is TGCGCCAGCAGTCCCGGAGTAGCGGGGGGCACAGATACG. This gives the protein CASSPGVAGGTDT. In full, the CDR3 reads CASSPGVAGGTDTQYF.

As regards this clone: With the read ending 3 residues before the CDR3 end, the germline J gene is used to fill in that end. Other DNA sequences from this sample encode an identical CDR3 as well. The chain is built from TRBV18 and TRBJ2-5; TRBD1 is a possible D gene (7 bases). CDR1 and CDR2 (germline): KGHSH, LQKENI. Trimming took off 3 bases at V and 3 bases at J, with 26 bases between the two ends. This CDR3 contains 19 residues. CDR3 amino acids: CASSPPRQGGIRVEETQYF. The DNA read from the CDR3 is TGTGCCAGCTCACCCCCCAGACAGGGCGGGATACGAGTGGAAGAGACC.

This clone was seen many times. The CDR3 end falls 3 residues outside the read, so it is completed with the germline J gene. The V and J genes are TRBV14 and TRBJ2-7; 8 nucleotides line up with TRBD2. Losses at the gene ends were 3 bases for V and 6 bases for J; bases not matched to a gene: 4. In germline, CDR1 is SGHDN, CDR2 FVKESK. The CDR3 extends over 13 amino acids. The covered CDR3 bases are TGTGCCAGCAGCCAGCCGACTAGCGTCGAG. Its protein is CASSQPTSVE. The full CDR3 protein reads CASSQPTSVEQYF.